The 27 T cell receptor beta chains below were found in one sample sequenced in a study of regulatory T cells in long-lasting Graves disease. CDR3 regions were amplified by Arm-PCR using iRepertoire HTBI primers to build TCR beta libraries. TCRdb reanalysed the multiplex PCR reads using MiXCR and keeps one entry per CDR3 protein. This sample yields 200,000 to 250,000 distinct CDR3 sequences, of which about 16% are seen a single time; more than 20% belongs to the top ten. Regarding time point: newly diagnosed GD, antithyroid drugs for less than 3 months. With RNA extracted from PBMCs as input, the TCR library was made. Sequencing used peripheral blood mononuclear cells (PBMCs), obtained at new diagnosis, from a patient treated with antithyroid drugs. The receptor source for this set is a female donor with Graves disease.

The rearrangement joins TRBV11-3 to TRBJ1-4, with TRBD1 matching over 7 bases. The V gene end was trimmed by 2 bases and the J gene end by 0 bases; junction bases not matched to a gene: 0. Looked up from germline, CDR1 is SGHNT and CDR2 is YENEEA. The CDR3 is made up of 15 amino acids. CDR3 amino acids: CASSLQGATNEKLFF. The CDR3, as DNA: TGTGCCAGCAGCTTACAGGGGGCAACTAATGAAAAACTGTTTTTT.

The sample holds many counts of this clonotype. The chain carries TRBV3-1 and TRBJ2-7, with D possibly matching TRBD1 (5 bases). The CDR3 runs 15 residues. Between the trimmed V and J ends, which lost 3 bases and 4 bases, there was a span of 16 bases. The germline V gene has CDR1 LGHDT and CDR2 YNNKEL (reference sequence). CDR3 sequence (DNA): TGTGCCAGCAGCCACTCCAGATGGACATTTTACGAGCAGTACTTC. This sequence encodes CASSHSRWTFYEQYF.

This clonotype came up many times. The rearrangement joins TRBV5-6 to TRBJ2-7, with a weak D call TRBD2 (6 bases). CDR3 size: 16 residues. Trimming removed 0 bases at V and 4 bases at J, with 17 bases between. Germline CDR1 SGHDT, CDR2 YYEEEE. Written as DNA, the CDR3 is TGTGCCAGCAGCTTGGCGCGCGGCGGGGCTTTGTACGAGCAGTACTTC. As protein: CASSLARGGALYEQYF.

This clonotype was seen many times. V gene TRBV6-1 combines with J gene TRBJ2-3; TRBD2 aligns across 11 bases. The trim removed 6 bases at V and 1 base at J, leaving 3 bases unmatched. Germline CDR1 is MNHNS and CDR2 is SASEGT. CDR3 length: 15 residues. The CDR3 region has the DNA TGTGCCAGCAGACTAGCGGGAGTAGGCACAGATACGCAGTATTTT. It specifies CASRLAGVGTDTQYF.

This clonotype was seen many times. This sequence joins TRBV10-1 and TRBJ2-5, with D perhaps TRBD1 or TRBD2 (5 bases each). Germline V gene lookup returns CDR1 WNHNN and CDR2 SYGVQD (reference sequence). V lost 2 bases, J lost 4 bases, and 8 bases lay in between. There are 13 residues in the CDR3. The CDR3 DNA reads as TGCGCCAGCAGTGAGGAGGGGAGAGAGACCCAGTACTTC. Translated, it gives CASSEEGRETQYF.

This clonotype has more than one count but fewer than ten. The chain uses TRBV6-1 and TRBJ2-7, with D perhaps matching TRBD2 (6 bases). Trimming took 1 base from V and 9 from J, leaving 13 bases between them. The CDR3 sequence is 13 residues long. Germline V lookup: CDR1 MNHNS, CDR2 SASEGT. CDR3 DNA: TGTGCCAGCAGTGAAGATCGGGGGTGGTGGCAGTACTTC. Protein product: CASSEDRGWWQYF.

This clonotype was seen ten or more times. The CDR3 is CASSSGRAVNEQFF. The CDR3 DNA reads as TGTGCCAGCAGTAGCGGGAGGGCCGTGAATGAGCAGTTCTTC. The chain couples TRBV11-3 to TRBJ2-1; TRBD2 matches 11 bases. J lost 7 bases, V lost 6 bases, and 5 bases had no gene match. The CDR3 spans 14 residues. The germline gives CDR1 SGHNT, CDR2 YENEEA.

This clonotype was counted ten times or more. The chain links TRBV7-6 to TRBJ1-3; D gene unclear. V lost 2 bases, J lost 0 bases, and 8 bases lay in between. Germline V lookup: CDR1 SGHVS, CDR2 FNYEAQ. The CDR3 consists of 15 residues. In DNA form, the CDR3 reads TGTGCCAGCAGCTTATCTTCCGGCTCTGGAAACACCATATATTTT. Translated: CASSLSSGSGNTIYF.

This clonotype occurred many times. CDR3 in DNA: TGTGCCATCAGTGAGGGGGCAGGGATTGATGGCTACACCTTC. The encoded protein is CAISEGAGIDGYTF. The V and J genes are TRBV10-3 and TRBJ1-2, with a possible D match to TRBD1 (5 bases). The V end was cut by 2 bases, the J end by 6 bases, with 13 bases between. The CDR3 is 14 residues long. The V gene's germline CDR1 is ENHRY and CDR2 SYGVKD.

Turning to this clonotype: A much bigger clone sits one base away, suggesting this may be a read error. The CDR3: CASSPGTGGEQYF. The CDR3 coding sequence is TGTGCCAGCAGCCCCGGGACAGGGGGCGAGCAGTACTTC. This sequence joins TRBV11-2 and TRBJ2-7, with 11 positions matching TRBD1. The CDR3 extends over 13 amino acids. Germline V lookup: CDR1 SGHAT, CDR2 FQNNGV. V lost 5 bases, J lost 6 bases, and 3 bases stayed unmatched.

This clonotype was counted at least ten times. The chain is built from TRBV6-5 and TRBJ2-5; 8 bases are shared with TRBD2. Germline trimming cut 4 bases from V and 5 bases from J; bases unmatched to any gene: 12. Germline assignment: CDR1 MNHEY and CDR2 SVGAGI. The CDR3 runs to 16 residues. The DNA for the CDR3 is TGTGCCAGCAGTTTTGCCGGGACTAGTGGTGCGGAGACCCAGTACTTC. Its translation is CASSFAGTSGAETQYF.

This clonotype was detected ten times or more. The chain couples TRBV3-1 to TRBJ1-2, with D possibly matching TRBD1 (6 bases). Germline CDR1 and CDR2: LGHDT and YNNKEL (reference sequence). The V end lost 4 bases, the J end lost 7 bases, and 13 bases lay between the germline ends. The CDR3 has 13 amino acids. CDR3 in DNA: TGTGCCAGCAGCCCCGACAGGAATAGTGGCTACACCTTC. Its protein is CASSPDRNSGYTF.

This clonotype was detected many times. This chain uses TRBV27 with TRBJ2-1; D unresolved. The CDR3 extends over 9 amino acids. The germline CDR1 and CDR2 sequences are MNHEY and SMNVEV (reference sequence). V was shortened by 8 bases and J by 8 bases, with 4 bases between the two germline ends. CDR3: CASGYEQFF. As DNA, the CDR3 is TGTGCCAGCGGGTATGAGCAGTTCTTC.

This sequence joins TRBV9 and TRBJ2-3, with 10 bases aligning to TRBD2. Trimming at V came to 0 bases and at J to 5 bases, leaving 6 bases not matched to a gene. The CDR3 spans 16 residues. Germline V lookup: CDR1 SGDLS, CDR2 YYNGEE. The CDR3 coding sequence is TGTGCCAGCAGCGTAGAGGGGACTAGCGTTTTAGATACGCAGTATTTT. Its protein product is CASSVEGTSVLDTQYF.

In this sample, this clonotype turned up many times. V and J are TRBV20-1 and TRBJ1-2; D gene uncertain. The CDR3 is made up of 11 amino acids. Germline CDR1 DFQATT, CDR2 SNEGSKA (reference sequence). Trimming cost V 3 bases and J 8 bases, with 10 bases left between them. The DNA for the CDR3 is TGCAGTGCTAGGACACCCGAGGGCTACACCTTC. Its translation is CSARTPEGYTF.

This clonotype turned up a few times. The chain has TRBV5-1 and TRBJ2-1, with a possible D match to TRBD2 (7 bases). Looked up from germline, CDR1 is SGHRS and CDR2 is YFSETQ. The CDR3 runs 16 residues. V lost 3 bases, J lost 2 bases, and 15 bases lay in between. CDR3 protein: CASSSGGSRTYNEQFF. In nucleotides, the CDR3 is TGCGCCAGCAGCTCGGGGGGCAGCCGGACCTACAATGAGCAGTTCTTC.

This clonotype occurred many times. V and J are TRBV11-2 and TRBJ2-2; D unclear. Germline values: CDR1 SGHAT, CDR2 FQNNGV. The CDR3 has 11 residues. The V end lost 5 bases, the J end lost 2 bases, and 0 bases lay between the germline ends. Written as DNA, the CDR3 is TGTGCCAGCAGCAACACCGGGGAGCTGTTTTTT. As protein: CASSNTGELFF.

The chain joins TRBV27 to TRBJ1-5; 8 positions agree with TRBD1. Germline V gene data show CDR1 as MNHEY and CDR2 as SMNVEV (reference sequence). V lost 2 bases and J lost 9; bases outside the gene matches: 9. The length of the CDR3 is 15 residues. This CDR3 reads CASSLRAGGAWPQHF. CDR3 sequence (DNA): TGTGCCAGCAGTTTAAGAGCAGGGGGCGCGTGGCCCCAGCATTTT.

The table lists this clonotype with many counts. CDR3 DNA sequence: TGTGCCAGCAGTTTAATGGGGGGGCACGCTGAAGCTTTCTTT. Its protein product is CASSLMGGHAEAFF. The V and J genes are TRBV12-3 or TRBV12-4 and TRBJ1-1; a weak D match, TRBD1 (6 bases). Between the trimmed V and J ends, which lost 2 bases and 6 bases, there was a span of 13 bases. The CDR3 has 14 residues.

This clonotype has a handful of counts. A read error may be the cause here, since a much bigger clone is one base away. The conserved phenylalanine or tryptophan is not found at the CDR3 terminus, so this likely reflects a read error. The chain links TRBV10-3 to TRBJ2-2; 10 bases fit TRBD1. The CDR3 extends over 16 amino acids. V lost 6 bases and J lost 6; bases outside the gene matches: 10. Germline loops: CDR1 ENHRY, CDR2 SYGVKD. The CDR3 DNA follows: TGTGCCATCAGCAAAGCCGGGACAGGGGCCGCCGGGGAGCTGTTTCTT. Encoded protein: CAISKAGTGAAGELFL.

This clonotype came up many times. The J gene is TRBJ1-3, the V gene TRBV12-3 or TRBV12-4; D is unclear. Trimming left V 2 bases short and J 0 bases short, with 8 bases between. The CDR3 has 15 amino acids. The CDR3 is CASSLSGRSGNTIYF. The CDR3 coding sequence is TGTGCCAGCAGTTTATCAGGTCGCTCTGGAAACACCATATATTTT.

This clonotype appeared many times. Here the CDR3 DNA reads TGTGCCAGCAGCCAAGATGGGACTAGCGGGAGTGGTGAGCAGTTCTTC. Translated, it gives CASSQDGTSGSGEQFF. The gene calls are TRBV3-1 and TRBJ2-1; 14 nucleotides line up with TRBD2. This CDR3 has 16 residues. CDR1 and CDR2 from the germline V gene are LGHDT and YNNKEL (reference sequence). V trimming: 0 bases; J trimming: 9 bases; junction bases outside the gene matches: 4.

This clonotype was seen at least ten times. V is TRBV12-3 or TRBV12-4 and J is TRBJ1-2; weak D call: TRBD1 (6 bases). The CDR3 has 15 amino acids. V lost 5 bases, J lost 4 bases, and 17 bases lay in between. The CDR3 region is CASSQGTPGVYGYTF. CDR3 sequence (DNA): TGTGCCAGCAGTCAGGGGACACCTGGGGTCTATGGCTACACCTTC.

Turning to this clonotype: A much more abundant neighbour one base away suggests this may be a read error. Here the CDR3 DNA reads TGCAGTGCTAACCGGGACTCAAGCTCCTACAATGAGCAGTCCTTC. It translates to CSANRDSSSYNEQSF. The chain has TRBV20-1 and TRBJ2-1; a weak D match, TRBD2 (6 bases). Per germline, CDR1 DFQATT and CDR2 SNEGSKA (reference sequence). The CDR3 spans 15 residues.

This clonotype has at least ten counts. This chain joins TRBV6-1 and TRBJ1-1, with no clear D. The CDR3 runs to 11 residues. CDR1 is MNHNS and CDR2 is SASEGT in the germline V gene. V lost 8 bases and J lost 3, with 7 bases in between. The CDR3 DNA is TGTGCCAGCGGACGGGACACTGAAGCTTTCTTT. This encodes CASGRDTEAFF.

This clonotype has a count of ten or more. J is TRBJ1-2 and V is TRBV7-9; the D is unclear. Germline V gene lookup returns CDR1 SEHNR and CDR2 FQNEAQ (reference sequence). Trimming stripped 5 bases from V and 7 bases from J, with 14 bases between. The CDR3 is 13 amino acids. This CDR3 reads CASSPVGVSGYTF. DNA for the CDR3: TGTGCCAGCAGCCCCGTCGGGGTGTCTGGCTACACCTTC.

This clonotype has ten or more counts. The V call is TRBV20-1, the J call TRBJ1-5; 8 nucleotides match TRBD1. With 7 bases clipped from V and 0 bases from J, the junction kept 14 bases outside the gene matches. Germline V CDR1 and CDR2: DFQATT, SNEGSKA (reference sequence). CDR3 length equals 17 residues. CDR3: CSVLNPGGTDSNQPQHF. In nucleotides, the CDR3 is TGCAGTGTCCTAAACCCAGGGGGCACCGATAGCAATCAGCCCCAGCATTTT.